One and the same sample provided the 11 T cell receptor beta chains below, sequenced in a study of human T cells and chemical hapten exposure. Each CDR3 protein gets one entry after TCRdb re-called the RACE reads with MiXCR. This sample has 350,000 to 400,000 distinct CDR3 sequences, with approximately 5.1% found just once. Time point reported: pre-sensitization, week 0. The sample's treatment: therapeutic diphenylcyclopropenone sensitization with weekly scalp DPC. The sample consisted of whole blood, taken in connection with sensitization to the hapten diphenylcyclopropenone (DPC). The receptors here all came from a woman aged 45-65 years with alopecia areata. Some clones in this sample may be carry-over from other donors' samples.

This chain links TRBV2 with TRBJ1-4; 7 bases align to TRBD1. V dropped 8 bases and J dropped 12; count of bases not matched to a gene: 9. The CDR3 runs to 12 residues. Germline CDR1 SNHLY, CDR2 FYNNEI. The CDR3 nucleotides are TGTGCCAGCCACTCGCGCGGACAGGAACTGTTTTTT. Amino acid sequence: CASHSRGQELFF.

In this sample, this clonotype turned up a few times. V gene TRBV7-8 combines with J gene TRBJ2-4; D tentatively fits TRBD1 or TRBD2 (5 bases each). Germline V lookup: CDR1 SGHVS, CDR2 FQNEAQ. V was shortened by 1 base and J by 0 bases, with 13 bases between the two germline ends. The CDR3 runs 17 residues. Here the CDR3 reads CASSLGALGEAKNIQYF. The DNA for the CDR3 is TGTGCCAGCAGCTTAGGGGCCCTGGGGGAAGCCAAAAACATTCAGTACTTC.

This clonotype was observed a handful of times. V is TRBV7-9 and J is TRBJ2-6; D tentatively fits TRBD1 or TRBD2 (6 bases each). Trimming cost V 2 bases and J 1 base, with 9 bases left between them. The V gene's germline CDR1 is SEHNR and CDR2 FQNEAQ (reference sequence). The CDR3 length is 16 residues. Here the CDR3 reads CASSLLGGSGANVLTF. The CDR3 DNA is TGTGCCAGCAGCTTATTAGGGGGGTCTGGGGCCAACGTCCTGACTTTC.

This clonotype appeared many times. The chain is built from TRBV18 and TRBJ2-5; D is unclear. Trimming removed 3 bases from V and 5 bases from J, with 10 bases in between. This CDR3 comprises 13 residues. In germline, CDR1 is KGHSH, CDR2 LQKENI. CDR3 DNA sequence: TGTGCCAGCTCACCTCGCTTAGACGAGACCCAGTACTTC. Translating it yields CASSPRLDETQYF.

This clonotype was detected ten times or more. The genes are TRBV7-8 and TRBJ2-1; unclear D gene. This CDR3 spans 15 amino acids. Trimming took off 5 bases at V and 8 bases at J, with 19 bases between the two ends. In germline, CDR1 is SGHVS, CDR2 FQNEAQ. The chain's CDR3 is CASSPTFSVIDEQFF. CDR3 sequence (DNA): TGTGCCAGCAGCCCTACTTTCAGCGTGATCGATGAGCAGTTCTTC.

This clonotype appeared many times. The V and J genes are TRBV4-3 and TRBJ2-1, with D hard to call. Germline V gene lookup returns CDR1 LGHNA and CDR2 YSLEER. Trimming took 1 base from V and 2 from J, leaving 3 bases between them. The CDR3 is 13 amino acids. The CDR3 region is CASSQGPYNEQFF. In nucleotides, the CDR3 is TGCGCCAGCAGCCAAGGCCCCTACAATGAGCAGTTCTTC.

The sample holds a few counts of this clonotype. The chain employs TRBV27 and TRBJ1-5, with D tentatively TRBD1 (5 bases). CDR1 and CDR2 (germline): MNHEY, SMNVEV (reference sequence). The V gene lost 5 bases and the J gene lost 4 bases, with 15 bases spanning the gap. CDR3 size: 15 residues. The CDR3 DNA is TGTGCCAGCAGTAGGGTCCCAGGGCGAAATCAGCCCCAGCATTTT. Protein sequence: CASSRVPGRNQPQHF.

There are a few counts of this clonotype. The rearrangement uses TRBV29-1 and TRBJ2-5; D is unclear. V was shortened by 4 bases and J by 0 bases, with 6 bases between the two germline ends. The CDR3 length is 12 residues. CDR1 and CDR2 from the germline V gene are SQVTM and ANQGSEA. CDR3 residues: CSVGVYQETQYF. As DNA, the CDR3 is TGCAGCGTTGGAGTGTACCAAGAGACCCAGTACTTC.

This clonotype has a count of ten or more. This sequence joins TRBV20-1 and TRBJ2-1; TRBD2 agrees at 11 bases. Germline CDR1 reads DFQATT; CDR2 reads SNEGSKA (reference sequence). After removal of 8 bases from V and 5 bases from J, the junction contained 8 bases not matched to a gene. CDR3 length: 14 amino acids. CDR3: CSRMGLADHNEQFF. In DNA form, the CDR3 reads TGCAGTCGCATGGGACTAGCGGACCACAATGAGCAGTTCTTC.

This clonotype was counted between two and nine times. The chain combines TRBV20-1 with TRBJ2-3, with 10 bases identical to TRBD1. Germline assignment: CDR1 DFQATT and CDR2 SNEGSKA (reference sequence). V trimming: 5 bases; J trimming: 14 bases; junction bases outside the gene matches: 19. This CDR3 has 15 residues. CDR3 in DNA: TGCAGTGCTCATCCTCCGGGACAGGGGATGGTCAGCACGTATTTT. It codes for CSAHPPGQGMVSTYF.

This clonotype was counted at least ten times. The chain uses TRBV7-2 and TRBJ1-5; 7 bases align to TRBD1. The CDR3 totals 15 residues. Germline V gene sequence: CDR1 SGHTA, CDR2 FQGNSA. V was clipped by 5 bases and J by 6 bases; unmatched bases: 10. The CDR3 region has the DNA TGTGCCAGCAGCATACAGGGGATCGGGGCTCAGCCCCAGCATTTT. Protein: CASSIQGIGAQPQHF.